This paragraph covers one T cell receptor (beta chain) sequence. These data originate in a study of blood T cell repertoires in COVID-19. Turning to the study itself: From the United States, Italy and Spain came samples of acute and convalescent COVID-19. The analysed material was cDNA or gDNA that came from T cells, B-cell-depleted T cells, or PBMCs.

The CDR3 totals 16 residues. V gave up 4 bases and J gave up 8 bases; unmatched junction bases: 15. CDR1 and CDR2 from the germline V gene are SGDLS and YYNGEE. Libraries were prepared by immunoSEQ multiplex PCR; TCRdb keeps only in-frame clonotypes and omits some of them. The data show about 200,000 clones, 65% to 85% seen once. This clonotype was sampled from a middle-aged woman with acute COVID-19. Sequencing was performed on PBMCs or T cells enriched from blood (not recorded which). The chain recombines TRBV9 with TRBJ2-1, with 7 bases lining up with TRBD2. CDR3: CASSLTPGGLLDEQFF. The CDR3 region has the DNA TGTGCCAGCAGCCTAACCCCTGGGGGACTACTAGATGAGCAGTTCTTC.